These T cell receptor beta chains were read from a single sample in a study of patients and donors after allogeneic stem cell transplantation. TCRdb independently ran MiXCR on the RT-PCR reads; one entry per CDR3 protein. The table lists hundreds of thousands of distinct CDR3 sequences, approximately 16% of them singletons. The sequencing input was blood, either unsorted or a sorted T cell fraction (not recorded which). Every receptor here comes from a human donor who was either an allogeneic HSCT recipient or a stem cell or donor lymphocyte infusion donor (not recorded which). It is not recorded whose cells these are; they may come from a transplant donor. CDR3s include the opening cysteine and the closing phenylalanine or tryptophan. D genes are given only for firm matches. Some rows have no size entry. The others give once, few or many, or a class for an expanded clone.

CDR3aa: CASSSDEQYF
CDR3nt: TGTGCCAGCAGCTCAGACGAGCAGTACTTC
abundance: many
d_gene: NA
j_gene: TRBJ2-7
v_gene: TRBV7-9

CDR3aa: CASSLGHYGYTF
CDR3nt: TGTGCCAGCAGCCTAGGACACTATGGCTACACCTTC
abundance: few
d_gene: NA
j_gene: TRBJ1-2
v_gene: TRBV14

CDR3aa: CAWTGVLNTGELFF
CDR3nt: TGTGCCTGGACCGGGGTCCTTAACACCGGGGAGCTGTTTTTT
abundance: NA
d_gene: NA
j_gene: TRBJ2-2
v_gene: TRBV30

CDR3aa: CASSQDQDGYSGNTIYF
CDR3nt: TGCGCCAGCAGCCAGGATCAGGACGGGTACTCTGGAAACACCATATATTTT
abundance: NA
d_gene: NA
j_gene: TRBJ1-3
v_gene: TRBV4-1

CDR3aa: CAISVSGPNYGYTF
CDR3nt: TGTGCCATCAGTGTTTCAGGACCGAACTATGGCTACACCTTC
abundance: NA
d_gene: NA
j_gene: TRBJ1-2
v_gene: TRBV10-3

CDR3aa: CVSSYEGGLSNEQFF
CDR3nt: TGTGTCAGCAGTTACGAGGGGGGTCTTAGCAATGAGCAGTTCTTC
abundance: few
d_gene: NA
j_gene: TRBJ2-1
v_gene: TRBV6-2/TRBV6-3

CDR3aa: CASSLSIRGWTSTDTQYF
CDR3nt: TGTGCCAGCAGTTTATCGATTCGGGGCTGGACTAGCACAGATACGCAGTATTTT
abundance: few
d_gene: NA
j_gene: TRBJ2-3
v_gene: TRBV27

CDR3aa: CASSIDANRGAPLHF
CDR3nt: TGTGCCAGTAGTATCGACGCTAACCGGGGAGCACCCCTCCACTTT
abundance: NA
d_gene: NA
j_gene: TRBJ1-6
v_gene: TRBV19

CDR3aa: CASSLMDSYNEQFF
CDR3nt: TGCGCCAGCAGCTTGATGGACAGCTACAATGAGCAGTTCTTC
abundance: NA
d_gene: NA
j_gene: TRBJ2-1
v_gene: TRBV5-1

CDR3aa: CASSTPTGQPQHF
CDR3nt: TGTGCCAGTAGTACTCCGACTGGACAGCCCCAGCATTTT
abundance: NA
d_gene: NA
j_gene: TRBJ1-5
v_gene: TRBV19

CDR3aa: CSARHRSTNSNQPQHF
CDR3nt: TGCAGTGCCAGACACAGATCCACTAATAGCAATCAGCCCCAGCATTTT
abundance: NA
d_gene: NA
j_gene: TRBJ1-5
v_gene: TRBV20-1

CDR3aa: CASSYSTGVGEKLFF
CDR3nt: TGTGCCAGCAGTTACTCGACCGGGGTAGGGGAAAAACTGTTTTTT
abundance: NA
d_gene: NA
j_gene: TRBJ1-4
v_gene: TRBV6-5

CDR3aa: CASSLVSVNTEAFF
CDR3nt: TGTGCCAGCAGCTTAGTTTCTGTGAACACTGAAGCTTTCTTT
abundance: few
d_gene: NA
j_gene: TRBJ1-1
v_gene: TRBV7-6

CDR3aa: CASSYAGQGETQYF
CDR3nt: TGCGCCAGCAGCTACGCGGGACAGGGAGAGACCCAGTACTTC
abundance: NA
d_gene: TRBD1
j_gene: TRBJ2-5
v_gene: TRBV5-1

CDR3aa: CASSLAWTGGEQYF
CDR3nt: TGCGCCAGCAGCTTGGCCTGGACAGGGGGCGAGCAGTACTTC
abundance: few
d_gene: TRBD1
j_gene: TRBJ2-7
v_gene: TRBV5-1

CDR3aa: CASSFGTGDNEQFF
CDR3nt: TGTGCCAGCAGCTTCGGGACAGGAGACAATGAGCAGTTCTTC
abundance: few
d_gene: TRBD1
j_gene: TRBJ2-1
v_gene: TRBV11-2